This TCR beta chain was captured by sequencing in a study of cytomegalovirus exposure and HLA in healthy donors. The V end was cut by 8 bases, the J end by 4 bases, with 12 bases between. The germline V gene has CDR1 MGHDK and CDR2 SYGVNS. The CDR3 is made up of 12 amino acids. Findings and limits, study-wide: With further analysis later on, most CMV-associated TCR beta chains appeared HLA-restricted.

Primers: 60 Vbeta forward and 13 Jbeta reverse. Profiled with immunoSEQ multiplex PCR; TCRdb holds only in-frame clones, not every one. This table holds 200,000 to 250,000 clones. A word on this clone: Its matching antigen is unknown.

The chain links TRBV25-1 to TRBJ2-7, with D maybe TRBD1 (5 bases). The sequenced material came from PBMCs. This TCR came from a woman in her thirties in good health and CMV-seropositive. CDR3: CASVDSSYEQYF. In DNA, the CDR3 is TGTGCCAGCGTTGACAGTTCTTACGAGCAGTACTTC.